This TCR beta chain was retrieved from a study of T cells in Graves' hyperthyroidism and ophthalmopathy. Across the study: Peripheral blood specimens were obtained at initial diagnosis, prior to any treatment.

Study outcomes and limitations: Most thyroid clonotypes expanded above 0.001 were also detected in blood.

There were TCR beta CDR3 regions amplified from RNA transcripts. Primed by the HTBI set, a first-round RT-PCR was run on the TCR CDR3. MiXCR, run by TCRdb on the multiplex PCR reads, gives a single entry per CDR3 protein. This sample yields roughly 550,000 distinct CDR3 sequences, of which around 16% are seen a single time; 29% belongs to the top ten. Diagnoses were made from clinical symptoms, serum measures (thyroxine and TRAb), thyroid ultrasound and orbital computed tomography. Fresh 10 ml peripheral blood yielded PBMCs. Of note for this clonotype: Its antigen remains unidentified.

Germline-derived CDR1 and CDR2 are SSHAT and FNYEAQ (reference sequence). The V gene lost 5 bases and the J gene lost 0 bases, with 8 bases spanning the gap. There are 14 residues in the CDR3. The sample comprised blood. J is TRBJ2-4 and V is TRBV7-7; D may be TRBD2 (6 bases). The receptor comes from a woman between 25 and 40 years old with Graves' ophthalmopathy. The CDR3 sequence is CASSMGLAKNIQYF. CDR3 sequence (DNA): TGTGCCAGCAGCATGGGACTAGCCAAAAACATTCAGTACTTC.